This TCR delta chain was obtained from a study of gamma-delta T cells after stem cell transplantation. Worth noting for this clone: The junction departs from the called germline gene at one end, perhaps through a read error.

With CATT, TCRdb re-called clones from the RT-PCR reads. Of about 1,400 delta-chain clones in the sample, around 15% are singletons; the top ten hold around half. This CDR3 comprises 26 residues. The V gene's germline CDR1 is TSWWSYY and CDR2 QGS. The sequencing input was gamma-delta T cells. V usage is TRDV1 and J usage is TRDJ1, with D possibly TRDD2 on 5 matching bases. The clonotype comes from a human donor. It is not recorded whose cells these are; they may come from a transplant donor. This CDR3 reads CALGELISPTGRTKRLSSGYTDKLTF. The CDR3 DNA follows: TGTGCTCTTGGGGAACTAATATCGCCTACCGGTCGAACCAAACGATTGAGTAGTGGGTACACCGATAAACTCACCTTT.